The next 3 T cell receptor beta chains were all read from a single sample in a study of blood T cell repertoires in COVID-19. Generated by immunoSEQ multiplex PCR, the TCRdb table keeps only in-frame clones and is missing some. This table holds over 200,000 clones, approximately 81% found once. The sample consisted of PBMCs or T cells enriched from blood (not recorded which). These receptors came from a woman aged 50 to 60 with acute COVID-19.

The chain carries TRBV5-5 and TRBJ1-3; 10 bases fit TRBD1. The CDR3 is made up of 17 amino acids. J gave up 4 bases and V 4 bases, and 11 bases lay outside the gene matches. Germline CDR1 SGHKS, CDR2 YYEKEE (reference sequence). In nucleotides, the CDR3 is TGTGCCAGCAGCCAGACTACCGGGACAGGGGTCGGAAACACCATATATTTT. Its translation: CASSQTTGTGVGNTIYF.

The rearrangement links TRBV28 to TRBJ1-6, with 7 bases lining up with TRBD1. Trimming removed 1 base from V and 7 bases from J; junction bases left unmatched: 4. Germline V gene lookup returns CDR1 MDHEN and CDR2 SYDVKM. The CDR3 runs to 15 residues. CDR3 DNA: TGTGCCAGCAGTTTATTAGGGACAGAAAATTCACCCCTCCACTTT. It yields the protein CASSLLGTENSPLHF. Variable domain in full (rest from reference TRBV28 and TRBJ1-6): DVKVTQSSRYLVKRTGEKVFLECVQDMDHENMFWYRQDPGLGLRLIYFSYDVKMKEKGDIPEGYSVSREKKERFSLILESASTNQTSMYLCASSLLGTENSPLHFGNGTRLTVT.

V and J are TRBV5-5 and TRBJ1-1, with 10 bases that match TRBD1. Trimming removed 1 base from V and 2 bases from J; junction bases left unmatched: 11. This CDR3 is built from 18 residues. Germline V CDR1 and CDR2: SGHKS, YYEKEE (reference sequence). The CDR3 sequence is CASSLKGTGARVNTEAFF. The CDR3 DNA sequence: TGTGCCAGCAGCTTGAAAGGGACAGGGGCTCGGGTAAACACTGAAGCTTTCTTT.